This T cell receptor beta chain is drawn from a study of T cells in Graves' hyperthyroidism and ophthalmopathy. Study-wide findings and caveats: Blood also contained most expanded thyroid clonotypes above 0.001.

Researchers took RNA transcripts and amplified the TCR beta CDR3 regions from them. HTBI primers drove first-round RT-PCR of the TCR CDR3. MiXCR was run by TCRdb on the multiplex PCR reads, yielding one entry per CDR3 protein. The top ten clones hold over 15% of a sample with some 500,000 distinct CDR3 sequences, over 13% of them seen once. For this clonotype: Its antigen remains unidentified. This sequence may be a read error, since a much larger clone differs from it by one base. In this CDR3 the conserved last residue, phenylalanine or tryptophan, is missing, so a read error is likely.

CDR1 is GTSNPN, CDR2 SVGIG, per germline (reference sequence). V lost 4 bases and J lost 4, with 5 bases in between. CDR3 length: 11 residues. Fresh peripheral blood, 8 to 10 ml, was the source of the PBMCs. The source of this sequence is a woman aged 18 to 35 with Graves' hyperthyroidism. The source material was blood. The chain has TRBV30 and TRBJ2-1; no clear D. The CDR3 DNA reads as TGTGCCTGGAATGCGTACAATGAGCAGTTCTCC. Protein product: CAWNAYNEQFS.